The rows below give T cell receptor beta chains drawn from one sample of a study of human thymus T cells. Generated by immunoSEQ multiplex PCR, the TCRdb table keeps only in-frame clones and is missing some. The sample yields under 95,000 clones, 85% to 95% seen once. The sequenced sample consisted of thymus tissue. All receptors derive from a girl under three years old with a congenital heart defect but otherwise immunologically healthy. Both conserved end residues are part of each CDR3. Fields, in order: V gene, D gene, clone size, J gene, CDR3 DNA, CDR3 protein. The D gene is left open where the match is weak. A clone size is listed for some rows: how often the clone was seen (once, few, many), or a class if it is expanded.

>TRBV12-2|.|once|TRBJ1-2
TGTGCAAGTCGCTCCACCCTAACCGTTAGCTATGGCTACACCTTC
CASRSTLTVSYGYTF
>TRBV28|.|.|TRBJ2-1
TGTGCCAGCAACCTTAGCGTGGGTGAGCAGTTCTTC
CASNLSVGEQFF
>TRBV5-4|TRBD2|.|TRBJ2-1
TGTGCCAGCAGCTGGGGGACTAGCGGGAGGAGGAGGAATGAGCAGTTCTTC
CASSWGTSGRRRNEQFF
>TRBV19|TRBD2|.|TRBJ2-7
TGTGCCAGTAGCTCGAGCTGGACTAGCGGCTCATACGAGCAGTACTTC
CASSSSWTSGSYEQYF
>TRBV19|.|.|TRBJ2-2
TGTGCCAGTATGACCCCTACGACCGGAACCGGGGAGCTGTTTTTT
CASMTPTTGTGELFF
>TRBV6-1|.|.|TRBJ1-4
TGTGCCAGCAGTGAAACGTATTCAACTAATGAAAAACTGTTTTTT
CASSETYSTNEKLFF
>TRBV18|.|few|TRBJ1-1
TGTGCCAGCTCACCAGGATTCTCGGGACGGATGGCGAACACTGAAGCTTTCTTT
CASSPGFSGRMANTEAFF
>TRBV27|TRBD2|few|TRBJ2-1
TGTGCCAGCAGCTCTTTCAGCGGGAGGGCCAGGCGGGAGCAGTTCTTC
CASSSFSGRARREQFF
>TRBV19|TRBD1|.|TRBJ1-1
TGTGCCAGTAGTATAGAGGTTCGGCAGGGGGTCGAGAAGACTGAAGCTTTCTTT
CASSIEVRQGVEKTEAFF
>TRBV27|.|.|TRBJ2-5
TGTGCCAGCAGTTTTCGTGGGGGACGAAGAGAGACCCAGTACTTC
CASSFRGGRRETQYF
>TRBV28|TRBD2|.|TRBJ2-7
TGTGCCAGCAGTTTTGGGTCGGGAGGGTTCTGCGAGCAGTACTTC
CASSFGSGGFCEQYF
>TRBV7-9|.|.|TRBJ1-2
TGTGCCAGCAGCTTAGCGCTAGGGGACATTAACTATGGCTACACCTTC
CASSLALGDINYGYTF
>TRBV7-2|TRBD2|.|TRBJ2-3
TGTGCCAGTGCGCCGGGGGGTTGCACAGATACGCAGTATTTT
CASAPGGCTDTQYF
>TRBV18|.|.|TRBJ1-1
TGTGCCAGCTCACCTTACCTGCATCTGGACACTGAAGCTTTCTTT
CASSPYLHLDTEAFF
>TRBV9|.|.|TRBJ1-1
TGTGCCAGCAGCGTAGGTTCGAAGGGGAACACTGAAGCTTTCTTT
CASSVGSKGNTEAFF
>TRBV7-9|TRBD2|.|TRBJ2-7
TGTGCCAGCAGCCGTTCGACTAGCGGGAGTGACGAGCAGTACTTC
CASSRSTSGSDEQYF
>TRBV5-6|.|once|TRBJ2-3
TGTGCCAGCAGTTTCTACCGACAGACGCCAAGGGATACGCAGTATTTT
CASSFYRQTPRDTQYF
>TRBV11-2|TRBD1|.|TRBJ1-4
TGTGCCAGCAGCATTCAGGGGGTTCTAAATGAAAAACTGTTTTTT
CASSIQGVLNEKLFF
>TRBV7-9|.|.|TRBJ2-5
TGTGCCAGCAGCTCACGCAGGGGCAGGTACCAAGAGACCCAGTACTTC
CASSSRRGRYQETQYF
>TRBV10-1|.|.|TRBJ1-3
TGCGCCAGCCTGGGTCACGGAGGGCAGAGCTCTGGAAACACCATATATTTT
CASLGHGGQSSGNTIYF
>TRBV28|TRBD1|.|TRBJ2-7
TGTGCCAGTGGGTCCAGGGGGCGTTACGAGCAGTACTTC
CASGSRGRYEQYF
>TRBV30|.|.|TRBJ2-7
TGTGCCTGGAGTGTACGAGCGGGACAGGCCTCCTACGAGCAGTACTTC
CAWSVRAGQASYEQYF
>TRBV11-2|.|.|TRBJ2-1
TGTGCCAGCAGCTTCGGGCGGCGCTCCTACAATGAGCAGTTCTTC
CASSFGRRSYNEQFF
>TRBV9|TRBD2|.|TRBJ2-3
TGTGCCAGCAGCGTACGCCAGCTAGCGGGAGCCACAGATACGCAGTATTTT
CASSVRQLAGATDTQYF
>TRBV5-1|.|.|TRBJ2-3
TGCGCCAGCAGCTCACAGATTCGACTCGTCACAGATACGCAGTATTTT
CASSSQIRLVTDTQYF
>TRBV25-1|TRBD1|few|TRBJ2-5
TGTGCCAGCAGACAGGACAGGGATTGGGAGACCCAGTACTTC
CASRQDRDWETQYF
>TRBV20-1|.|.|TRBJ2-7
TGCAGTGCTAGAGCCGAGGAGCAGTACTTC
CSARAEEQYF
>TRBV5-4|.|.|TRBJ2-3
TGTGCCAGCAGCCCTGCAACAGGACGCACAGATACGCAGTATTTT
CASSPATGRTDTQYF
>TRBV21-1|.|once|TRBJ2-5
TGTGCCAGCAGCAAAGCCATGGGACTAGCGGGAGGGCTGTTGAAAGAGACCCAGTACTTC
CASSKAMGLAGGLLKETQYF
>TRBV28|.|.|TRBJ1-1
TGTGCCAGCAGTTTGGGGGTTCTCCTGGACACTGAAGCTTTCTTT
CASSLGVLLDTEAFF
>TRBV15|.|.|TRBJ2-1
TGTGCCACCAGCAGAGACTTTAGCCCGGGACATTACAATGAGCAGTTCTTC
CATSRDFSPGHYNEQFF
>TRBV6-1|TRBD2|.|TRBJ2-1
TGTGCCAGCAGTGAGATCGGGACTAGCGGGGAACCTGGGGCAAATGAGCAGTTCTTC
CASSEIGTSGEPGANEQFF
>TRBV27|.|.|TRBJ1-5
TGTGCCAGCAGTGTGACAGGTCCAAGGGGCAATCAGCCCCAGCATTTT
CASSVTGPRGNQPQHF
>TRBV7-9|.|once|TRBJ1-3
TGTGCCAGCAGCCCCGACAGCTCTGGAAACACCATATATTTT
CASSPDSSGNTIYF